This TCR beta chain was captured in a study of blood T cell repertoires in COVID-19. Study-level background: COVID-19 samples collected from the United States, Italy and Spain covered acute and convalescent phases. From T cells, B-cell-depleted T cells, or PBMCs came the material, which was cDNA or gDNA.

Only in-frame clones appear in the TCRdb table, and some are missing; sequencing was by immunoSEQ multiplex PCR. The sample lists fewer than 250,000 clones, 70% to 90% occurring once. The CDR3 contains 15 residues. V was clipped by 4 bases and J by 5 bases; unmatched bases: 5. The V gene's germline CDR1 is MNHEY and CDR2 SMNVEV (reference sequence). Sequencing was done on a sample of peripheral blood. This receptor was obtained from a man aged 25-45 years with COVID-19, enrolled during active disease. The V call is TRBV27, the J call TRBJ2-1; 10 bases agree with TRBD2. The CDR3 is CASSWLAGENNEQFF. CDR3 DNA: TGTGCCAGCAGTTGGCTAGCGGGAGAGAACAATGAGCAGTTCTTC.